The rows below give T cell receptor beta chains drawn from one sample of a study of cytomegalovirus exposure and HLA in healthy donors. Using immunoSEQ multiplex PCR, the repertoire was profiled, and TCRdb retains in-frame clones only, with some absent. Among roughly 250,000 clones listed, almost 90% were seen once. Material: PBMCs. These receptors originate from a woman between 18 and 29 years old in good health and CMV-seronegative. The CDR3 runs from the conserved cysteine through the conserved F or W. The D gene is left open where the match is weak. Some rows have no size entry. The others give once, few or many, or a class for an expanded clone.

CDR3aa: CASNWQGVSPLHF; CDR3nt: TGTGCCAGCAATTGGCAGGGGGTCTCACCCCTCCACTTT; d_gene: TRBD1; len: 13; j_gene: TRBJ1-6; abundance: -; v_gene: TRBV28
CDR3aa: CASSVGRLAGVEQFF; CDR3nt: TGTGCCAGCAGCGTAGGACGACTAGCGGGGGTTGAGCAGTTCTTC; d_gene: TRBD2; len: 15; j_gene: TRBJ2-1; abundance: once; v_gene: TRBV9
CDR3aa: CASSPVLDRGYNEQFF; CDR3nt: TGTGCCAGCTCACCAGTTCTCGACAGGGGGTACAATGAGCAGTTCTTC; d_gene: TRBD1; len: 16; j_gene: TRBJ2-1; abundance: -; v_gene: TRBV18
CDR3aa: CASSIQGLGNSPLHF; CDR3nt: TGTGCCAGTAGTATTCAGGGGCTCGGTAATTCACCCCTCCACTTT; d_gene: -; len: 15; j_gene: TRBJ1-6; abundance: -; v_gene: TRBV19
CDR3aa: CASSSSGASNYGYTF; CDR3nt: TGTGCCAGCAGTTCCTCGGGGGCCTCTAACTATGGCTACACCTTC; d_gene: -; len: 15; j_gene: TRBJ1-2; abundance: -; v_gene: TRBV6-5
CDR3aa: CASSAAQGSYGYTF; CDR3nt: TGTGCCAGCAGCGCGGCACAGGGGAGCTATGGCTACACCTTC; d_gene: TRBD1; len: 14; j_gene: TRBJ1-2; abundance: -; v_gene: TRBV9
CDR3aa: CASSFLLGEQFF; CDR3nt: TGTGCCAGCAGTTTTTTACTTGGTGAGCAGTTCTTC; d_gene: -; len: 12; j_gene: TRBJ2-1; abundance: -; v_gene: TRBV27
CDR3aa: CASGLVRRVQPQHF; CDR3nt: TGTGCTAGTGGTTTGGTACGGCGGGTCCAGCCCCAGCATTTT; d_gene: -; len: 14; j_gene: TRBJ1-5; abundance: -; v_gene: TRBV12-5
CDR3aa: CASSYSGQGVGELFF; CDR3nt: TGTGCCAGCAGTTACTCGGGACAGGGGGTCGGGGAGCTGTTTTTT; d_gene: TRBD1; len: 15; j_gene: TRBJ2-2; abundance: -; v_gene: TRBV6-5
CDR3aa: CASNPLAGGTDTQYF; CDR3nt: TGTGCCAGCAACCCCTTAGCGGGGGGCACAGATACGCAGTATTTT; d_gene: TRBD2; len: 15; j_gene: TRBJ2-3; abundance: -; v_gene: TRBV27
CDR3aa: CASSQDLGLQNSPLHF; CDR3nt: TGCGCCAGCAGCCAAGATCTGGGACTCCAAAATTCACCCCTCCACTTT; d_gene: -; len: 16; j_gene: TRBJ1-6; abundance: -; v_gene: TRBV4-1
CDR3aa: CASSNTTGVGYGYTF; CDR3nt: TGTGCCAGCAGCAACACTACAGGGGTCGGCTATGGCTACACCTTC; d_gene: TRBD1; len: 15; j_gene: TRBJ1-2; abundance: -; v_gene: TRBV7-9
CDR3aa: CASSFRVVNSPLHF; CDR3nt: TGTGCCAGCAGTTTTCGGGTTGTCAATTCACCCCTCCACTTT; d_gene: -; len: 14; j_gene: TRBJ1-6; abundance: -; v_gene: TRBV27
CDR3aa: CASSISFSGGQETQYF; CDR3nt: TGTGCCAGCAGTATTTCCTTTAGCGGGGGCCAAGAGACCCAGTACTTC; d_gene: TRBD2; len: 16; j_gene: TRBJ2-5; abundance: -; v_gene: TRBV28
CDR3aa: CASSFSGTGLDEQFF; CDR3nt: TGTGCCAGCAGTTTTTCCGGGACAGGACTCGATGAGCAGTTCTTC; d_gene: TRBD1; len: 15; j_gene: TRBJ2-1; abundance: -; v_gene: TRBV28
CDR3aa: CASSQEPGLTEAFF; CDR3nt: TGCGCCAGCAGCCAAGAACCGGGACTTACTGAAGCTTTCTTT; d_gene: -; len: 14; j_gene: TRBJ1-1; abundance: -; v_gene: TRBV4-3
CDR3aa: CASSLAKDRGYNQPQHF; CDR3nt: TGTGCCAGCAGCTTAGCTAAAGACAGGGGGTACAATCAGCCCCAGCATTTT; d_gene: TRBD1; len: 17; j_gene: TRBJ1-5; abundance: -; v_gene: TRBV7-8
CDR3aa: CSVGGGNEKLFF; CDR3nt: TGCAGCGTTGGCGGGGGCAATGAAAAACTGTTTTTT; d_gene: -; len: 12; j_gene: TRBJ1-4; abundance: -; v_gene: TRBV29-1
CDR3aa: CASSPGGRGETQYF; CDR3nt: TGCGCCAGCAGCCCAGGGGGTAGAGGAGAGACCCAGTACTTC; d_gene: TRBD1; len: 14; j_gene: TRBJ2-5; abundance: -; v_gene: TRBV4-1
CDR3aa: CASSLGLSKSPNEQYF; CDR3nt: TGCGCCAGCAGCTTGGGTCTTTCTAAGTCCCCAAACGAGCAGTACTTC; d_gene: -; len: 16; j_gene: TRBJ2-7; abundance: -; v_gene: TRBV5-1
CDR3aa: CASSQASGQGNTEAFF; CDR3nt: TGCGCCAGCAGCCAAGCTTCGGGACAGGGGAACACTGAAGCTTTCTTT; d_gene: TRBD1; len: 16; j_gene: TRBJ1-1; abundance: -; v_gene: TRBV4-1
CDR3aa: CASSLPGRAMNTEAFF; CDR3nt: TGTGCCAGCAGCCTCCCGGGGAGGGCCATGAACACTGAAGCTTTCTTT; d_gene: -; len: 16; j_gene: TRBJ1-1; abundance: -; v_gene: TRBV7-9
CDR3aa: CASSLRSASGGFEQFF; CDR3nt: TGCGCCAGCAGCTTGAGATCGGCTAGCGGGGGGTTTGAGCAGTTCTTC; d_gene: TRBD2; len: 16; j_gene: TRBJ2-1; abundance: -; v_gene: TRBV5-1
CDR3aa: CASSLDRVTGELFF; CDR3nt: TGTGCCAGCAGCTTGGACAGGGTTACCGGGGAGCTGTTTTTT; d_gene: TRBD1; len: 14; j_gene: TRBJ2-2; abundance: -; v_gene: TRBV7-3
CDR3aa: CASSAQGGVGGYTF; CDR3nt: TGTGCCAGCAGTGCACAAGGGGGGGTCGGCGGCTACACCTTC; d_gene: -; len: 14; j_gene: TRBJ1-2; abundance: -; v_gene: TRBV27
CDR3aa: CASSYRGQETQYF; CDR3nt: TGTGCCAGCAGTTACAGGGGACAAGAGACCCAGTACTTC; d_gene: TRBD1; len: 13; j_gene: TRBJ2-5; abundance: -; v_gene: TRBV27
CDR3aa: CASSGVWDSPGANVLTF; CDR3nt: TGTGCCAGCAGCGGGGTCTGGGACAGCCCTGGGGCCAACGTCCTGACTTTC; d_gene: TRBD1; len: 17; j_gene: TRBJ2-6; abundance: -; v_gene: TRBV13
CDR3aa: CASSYRSDHEKLFF; CDR3nt: TGTGCCAGCAGTTACAGGAGCGATCATGAAAAACTGTTTTTT; d_gene: -; len: 14; j_gene: TRBJ1-4; abundance: -; v_gene: TRBV6-6
CDR3aa: CASSRREANEQFF; CDR3nt: TGTGCCAGCTCACGGCGGGAAGCGAATGAGCAGTTCTTC; d_gene: -; len: 13; j_gene: TRBJ2-1; abundance: -; v_gene: TRBV18
CDR3aa: CASSQGEYRDQPQHF; CDR3nt: TGCGCCAGCAGCCAAGGGGAGTACAGAGATCAGCCCCAGCATTTT; d_gene: -; len: 15; j_gene: TRBJ1-5; abundance: -; v_gene: TRBV4-1
CDR3aa: CASNLAGGRYNEQFF; CDR3nt: TGTGCCAGCAACCTAGCGGGGGGGCGATACAATGAGCAGTTCTTC; d_gene: TRBD2; len: 15; j_gene: TRBJ2-1; abundance: -; v_gene: TRBV2
CDR3aa: CASSPRGGALYNEQFF; CDR3nt: TGCGCCAGCAGCCCCCGCGGGGGGGCGTTATACAATGAGCAGTTCTTC; d_gene: TRBD2; len: 16; j_gene: TRBJ2-1; abundance: -; v_gene: TRBV4-1
CDR3aa: CASSPLTGELFF; CDR3nt: TGTGCCAGCAGCCCCCTTACCGGGGAGCTGTTTTTT; d_gene: -; len: 12; j_gene: TRBJ2-2; abundance: -; v_gene: TRBV6-5
CDR3aa: CASSRDRVETQYF; CDR3nt: TGTGCCAGTAGTCGAGACAGAGTAGAGACCCAGTACTTC; d_gene: -; len: 13; j_gene: TRBJ2-5; abundance: -; v_gene: TRBV19
CDR3aa: CASSLGGTGGSGYTF; CDR3nt: TGTGCCAGCAGCTTAGGGGGGACAGGGGGTTCTGGCTACACCTTC; d_gene: TRBD1; len: 15; j_gene: TRBJ1-2; abundance: -; v_gene: TRBV7-9
CDR3aa: CASSSYGTGDLKLFF; CDR3nt: TGTGCCAGCAGCTCATACGGGACAGGGGATTTGAAACTGTTTTTT; d_gene: TRBD1; len: 15; j_gene: TRBJ1-4; abundance: -; v_gene: TRBV5-6
CDR3aa: CASSYQGGTGELFF; CDR3nt: TGTGCCAGCAGCTACCAGGGCGGTACCGGGGAGCTGTTTTTT; d_gene: -; len: 14; j_gene: TRBJ2-2; abundance: -; v_gene: TRBV11-2
CDR3aa: CASSGLRQGPSGGHYYNEQFF; CDR3nt: TGTGCCAGCAGCGGCCTCAGACAGGGTCCTAGCGGGGGGCACTACTACAATGAGCAGTTCTTC; d_gene: TRBD2; len: 21; j_gene: TRBJ2-1; abundance: -; v_gene: TRBV7-6
CDR3aa: CASRATEGQRYNEQFF; CDR3nt: TGTGCCAGCAGAGCCACGGAGGGACAGAGATACAATGAGCAGTTCTTC; d_gene: -; len: 16; j_gene: TRBJ2-1; abundance: -; v_gene: TRBV28
CDR3aa: CASSPRARGTEAFF; CDR3nt: TGTGCCAGCTCACCACGGGCAAGGGGGACTGAAGCTTTCTTT; d_gene: -; len: 14; j_gene: TRBJ1-1; abundance: -; v_gene: TRBV18
CDR3aa: CASSQEESSGNTIYF; CDR3nt: TGCGCCAGCAGCCAAGAGGAGAGCTCTGGAAACACCATATATTTT; d_gene: -; len: 15; j_gene: TRBJ1-3; abundance: -; v_gene: TRBV4-3
CDR3aa: CASSLQGAGEKLFF; CDR3nt: TGTGCCAGCAGTTTACAGGGGGCAGGGGAAAAACTGTTTTTT; d_gene: TRBD1; len: 14; j_gene: TRBJ1-4; abundance: -; v_gene: TRBV28
CDR3aa: CASSLAGTAITDTQYF; CDR3nt: TGCGCCAGCAGCTTGGCCGGGACAGCGATCACAGATACGCAGTATTTT; d_gene: TRBD1; len: 16; j_gene: TRBJ2-3; abundance: -; v_gene: TRBV5-1
CDR3aa: CASSLAPPSNNYGYTF; CDR3nt: TGTGCCAGCAGCTTAGCCCCCCCCAGTAATAACTATGGCTACACCTTC; d_gene: -; len: 16; j_gene: TRBJ1-2; abundance: -; v_gene: TRBV11-2
CDR3aa: CASSQEGLAGNIQETQYF; CDR3nt: TGCGCCAGCAGCCAAGAGGGACTAGCGGGGAACATCCAAGAGACCCAGTACTTC; d_gene: TRBD2; len: 18; j_gene: TRBJ2-5; abundance: -; v_gene: TRBV4-1
CDR3aa: CASSFAPDYGYTF; CDR3nt: TGTGCCAGCAGTTTTGCGCCCGACTATGGCTACACCTTC; d_gene: -; len: 13; j_gene: TRBJ1-2; abundance: -; v_gene: TRBV6-5
CDR3aa: CAISAGTSGGQETQYF; CDR3nt: TGTGCCATCAGCGCGGGGACTAGCGGGGGACAAGAGACCCAGTACTTC; d_gene: TRBD2; len: 16; j_gene: TRBJ2-5; abundance: -; v_gene: TRBV10-3
CDR3aa: CASSRTVNNSPLHF; CDR3nt: TGTGCCAGCAGCCGCACGGTGAATAATTCACCCCTCCACTTT; d_gene: -; len: 14; j_gene: TRBJ1-6; abundance: -; v_gene: TRBV28
CDR3aa: CASSQDGTLSEKLFF; CDR3nt: TGCGCCAGCAGCCAAGACGGGACACTGAGTGAAAAACTGTTTTTT; d_gene: -; len: 15; j_gene: TRBJ1-4; abundance: -; v_gene: TRBV4-1
CDR3aa: CASSHEGVTNEKLFF; CDR3nt: TGCGCCAGCAGCCACGAAGGGGTTACTAATGAAAAACTGTTTTTT; d_gene: -; len: 15; j_gene: TRBJ1-4; abundance: -; v_gene: TRBV4-1